The TCR beta chain under discussion was sequenced for a study of beta chain features in type 1 diabetes. Expressed TCRB transcripts got sequenced, as all isolated RNA was reverse transcribed. Using immunoSEQ multiplex PCR, the repertoire was profiled, and TCRdb retains in-frame clones only, with some absent. There are 70,000 to 90,000 clones in the sample; roughly 34% occur only once, and 0.4% to 0.45% lies in the top ten. Concerning this clone: Antigen: not known.

Per donor, one heparinised blood draw averaged about 110 mL. General study points: Moderately but significantly shorter TCRB CDR3s were found in Type 1 diabetes patients in all four CD4+ subsets. Type 1 diabetes patients showed fewer insertions and more deletions at VDJ junctions.

The sequenced sample consisted of stem cell memory CD4+ T cells from blood. The TCR originated in a woman aged 18-30 years in good health.

The DNA of the CDR3 is TGTGCCAGCAGGTGGACAGGGAACACTGAAGCTTTCTTT. Translating gives CASRWTGNTEAFF. The V gene is TRBV11-1, the J gene TRBJ1-1; TRBD1 aligns across 7 bases. The germline V gene has CDR1 SGHAT and CDR2 FQDESV (reference sequence). Trimming removed 6 bases from V and 1 base from J; junction bases left unmatched: 2. The CDR3 sequence is 13 residues long.